Each of the 13 T cell receptor beta chains below was sequenced from the same sample in a study of shared clonotypes between healthy human individuals. Sequencing used immunoSEQ multiplex PCR; TCRdb keeps in-frame clones, though not all of them. This table has 1.5 million to 1.9 million clones, 95% to 99% appearing once. Sequenced: naive CD4+ T cells sorted from blood. Subset in this sample: CD45RA+ positively selected. These receptor sequences come from a man under 40 in good health.

The J gene is TRBJ2-3, the V gene TRBV5-1; TRBD1 matches at 7 bases. This CDR3 spans 15 amino acids. V was pared by 0 bases and J by 8 bases, with 9 bases of the junction left unmatched. Germline assignment: CDR1 SGHRS and CDR2 YFSETQ. The CDR3 loop is CASSLDEGRQGTQYF. Here the CDR3 DNA reads TGCGCCAGCAGCTTGGACGAGGGAAGACAGGGTACGCAGTATTTT.

The chain couples TRBV28 to TRBJ2-5, with D possibly being TRBD1 (7 bases). The CDR3 is 15 residues long. CDR1 is MDHEN, CDR2 SYDVKM, per germline. V was pared by 5 bases and J by 4 bases, with 17 bases between. CDR3 sequence reads: CASSRQGAGLETQYF. CDR3 in DNA: TGTGCCAGCAGTCGACAGGGAGCGGGTTTAGAGACCCAGTACTTC.

This clone was detected once. J is TRBJ2-1 and V is TRBV6-6; D possibly uses TRBD1 or TRBD2 (5 bases each). Germline V lookup: CDR1 MNHNY, CDR2 SVGAGI (reference sequence). The CDR3 loop spans 16 amino acids. Trimming took off 0 bases at V and 4 bases at J, with 13 bases between the two ends. CDR3 nucleotides: TGTGCCAGCAGTTACTCGGGGCCTAGCCGTTACAATGAGCAGTTCTTC. Its protein is CASSYSGPSRYNEQFF.

Of note for this clone: The identical CDR3 is also encoded by other nucleotide sequences in the sample. The chain employs TRBV29-1 and TRBJ2-1; 9 bases agree with TRBD1. The CDR3 length is 13 residues. V gave up 6 bases and J gave up 3 bases; unmatched junction bases: 3. The V gene's germline CDR1 is SQVTM and CDR2 ANQGSEA. The CDR3 region is CSVPGQGYNEQFF. The CDR3 DNA is TGCAGCGTCCCGGGACAGGGCTACAATGAGCAGTTCTTC.

This chain uses TRBV9 with TRBJ2-1, with D possibly called TRBD1 or TRBD2 (6 bases each). The CDR3 has 12 residues. Germline CDR1 is SGDLS and CDR2 is YYNGEE. The V and J ends lost 4 bases and 13 bases respectively, with 15 bases between them. The CDR3 sequence is CASSSTGGLQFF. The CDR3 DNA reads TGTGCCAGCAGCTCCACCGGGGGCCTTCAGTTCTTC.

The chain uses TRBV9 and TRBJ2-7; D not certain. The CDR3 has 15 residues. V lost 0 bases and J 0 bases, leaving 10 bases between the germline ends. CDR1 and CDR2 from the germline V gene are SGDLS and YYNGEE. CDR3 bases: TGTGCCAGCAGCGTAGGCAGGCAGAGCTCCTACGAGCAGTACTTC. This translates into CASSVGRQSSYEQYF.

The V gene is TRBV14, the J gene TRBJ1-4; D gene ambiguous. Trimming took 4 bases from V and 5 from J, leaving 11 bases between them. Germline values: CDR1 SGHDN, CDR2 FVKESK. The CDR3 is 14 residues long. CDR3 DNA sequence: TGTGCCAGCAGCCGGGTATCCCTCAATGAAAAACTGTTTTTT. Amino acid sequence: CASSRVSLNEKLFF.

The rearrangement joins TRBV29-1 to TRBJ2-3; no clear D gene. This CDR3 spans 12 amino acids. V lost 2 bases to trimming and J lost 7 bases, with 10 bases between them. In germline, CDR1 is SQVTM, CDR2 ANQGSEA. The CDR3 sequence: CSVESLVNTQYF. For the CDR3, the DNA is TGCAGCGTTGAATCCCTTGTCAATACGCAGTATTTT.

V and J are TRBV10-3 and TRBJ2-7, with D perhaps being TRBD1 or TRBD2 (8 bases each). Germline CDR1 and CDR2: ENHRY and SYGVKD. V shed 11 bases and J shed 2 bases, with 16 bases lying between them. The CDR3 is 13 residues long. The CDR3 DNA follows: TGTGCCTCGGGGGGGACAGGTACCTACGAGCAGTACTTC. It is translated as CASGGTGTYEQYF.

V usage is TRBV5-6 and J usage is TRBJ1-2; D is uncertain. CDR3 length: 14 amino acids. V was trimmed by 0 bases and J by 7 bases, leaving 13 bases between them. Germline CDR1 SGHDT, CDR2 YYEEEE. The CDR3: CASSLAVVGSGYTF. The CDR3 nucleotides read TGTGCCAGCAGCTTGGCTGTGGTCGGAAGTGGCTACACCTTC.

The chain employs TRBV28 and TRBJ1-2; D possibly corresponds to TRBD1 (5 bases). The V gene lost 4 bases and the J gene lost 6 bases, with 9 bases spanning the gap. This CDR3 spans 12 amino acids. Germline V gives CDR1 MDHEN, CDR2 SYDVKM. The CDR3 nucleotides are TGTGCCAGCAGTTCACAGGACCATGGCTACACCTTC. Amino acids: CASSSQDHGYTF.

The chain joins TRBV7-2 to TRBJ1-5, with a weak D call TRBD1 (6 bases). Germline loops: CDR1 SGHTA, CDR2 FQGNSA. V was shortened by 4 bases and J by 5 bases, with 12 bases between the two germline ends. The CDR3 length is 14 residues. CDR3 in DNA: TGTGCCAGCAGCTCACAGGGTTTGGATCAGCCCCAGCATTTT. This translates into CASSSQGLDQPQHF.

The V call is TRBV6-5, the J call TRBJ2-1, with TRBD2 matching 8 bases. J gave up 7 bases and V 2 bases, and 7 bases lay outside the gene matches. This CDR3 spans 15 amino acids. Germline values: CDR1 MNHEY, CDR2 SVGAGI. The DNA for the CDR3 is TGTGCCAGCAGTTACAAAGCGGGAGTTAGGAATGAGCAGTTCTTC. Its translation is CASSYKAGVRNEQFF.